The 28 T cell receptor beta chains reported below all come from one sample, sequenced in a study of T cells in Graves' hyperthyroidism and ophthalmopathy. The TCR beta CDR3 regions underwent amplification using RNA transcripts as the source. Researchers ran a first-round RT-PCR on the TCR CDR3 using the HTBI primer set. Each CDR3 protein is one row after TCRdb ran MiXCR on the multiplex PCR reads. The sample has fewer than 650,000 distinct CDR3 sequences, more than 13% seen once; the top ten hold about 7%. Input material: blood. Every receptor here comes from a woman aged 18-29 years with Graves' ophthalmopathy.

This clonotype was detected a few times. This sequence joins TRBV20-1 and TRBJ2-7, with TRBD2 as a possible D gene (6 bases). The CDR3 is made up of 13 amino acids. CDR1 is DFQATT and CDR2 is SNEGSKA in the germline V gene (reference sequence). V lost 6 bases and J lost 2, with 14 bases in between. DNA of the CDR3: TGCAGTGCGACTAGTGAACGCCCCTACGAGCAGTACTTC. Translating it yields CSATSERPYEQYF.

This clonotype showed up many times. This chain joins TRBV7-9 and TRBJ1-1; unclear D gene. Per the germline V gene, CDR1 is SEHNR and CDR2 is FQNEAQ (reference sequence). V lost 5 bases to trimming and J lost 0 bases, with 10 bases between them. This CDR3 contains 14 residues. CDR3 sequence reads: CASSQTALNTEAFF. CDR3 bases: TGTGCCAGCAGCCAAACAGCCCTGAACACTGAAGCTTTCTTT.

This chain joins TRBV14 and TRBJ2-1, with 8 positions matching TRBD2. The CDR3 sequence is 18 residues long. Trimming removed 1 base from V and 3 bases from J; junction bases left unmatched: 11. Germline lookup yields CDR1 SGHDN and CDR2 FVKESK. CDR3 sequence reads: CASSQVLLAERHYNEQFF. The DNA of the CDR3 is TGTGCCAGCAGCCAAGTGCTACTAGCGGAGAGACACTACAATGAGCAGTTCTTC.

This clonotype has at least ten counts. The rearrangement joins TRBV7-3 to TRBJ2-3, with 7 bases lining up with TRBD2. CDR1 is SGHTA and CDR2 is FQGTGA in the germline V gene. The CDR3 loop spans 15 amino acids. V lost 4 bases to trimming and J lost 0 bases; unmatched junction nucleotides: 4. The CDR3 bases are TGTGCCAGCAGCTCATTAGCGGGCAGCACAGATACGCAGTATTTT. Amino acids: CASSSLAGSTDTQYF.

This clonotype was observed a few times. J is TRBJ1-2 and V is TRBV29-1, with D maybe TRBD1 (5 bases). V gave up 5 bases and J gave up 2 bases, with 12 bases separating them. This CDR3 has 13 residues. Germline V gene data show CDR1 as SQVTM and CDR2 as ANQGSEA. The CDR3 nucleotides are TGCAGCGTTCAGGGTTTTATGAACTATGGCTACACCTTC. Translating it yields CSVQGFMNYGYTF.

This clonotype was observed a handful of times. V gene TRBV11-3 combines with J gene TRBJ2-7; TRBD1 is a possible D gene (5 bases). Per the germline V gene, CDR1 is SGHNT and CDR2 is YENEEA. This CDR3 comprises 12 residues. Trimming took 5 bases from V and 5 from J, leaving 10 bases between them. As DNA, the CDR3 is TGTGCCAGCAGCAGAGAAGGGGACGAGCAGTACTTC. Protein product: CASSREGDEQYF. The whole variable domain, filled in from reference TRBV11-3 and TRBJ2-7, reads EAGVVQSPRYKIIEKKQPVAFWCNPISGHNTLYWYLQNLGQGPELLIRYENEEAVDDSQLPKDRFSAERLKGVDSTLKIQPAELGDSAVYLCASSREGDEQYFGPGTRLTVT.

Many counts were recorded for this clonotype. The chain carries TRBV29-1 and TRBJ1-1; 8 bases line up with TRBD1. V was pared by 3 bases and J by 0 bases, with 12 bases of the junction left unmatched. Germline V gene data show CDR1 as SQVTM and CDR2 as ANQGSEA. This CDR3 region has 17 residues. The CDR3 nucleotides read TGCAGCGTTGACCCTCTCGGACAGGGCTTCATGAACACTGAAGCTTTCTTT. This sequence encodes CSVDPLGQGFMNTEAFF.

This clonotype occurred many times. This chain connects TRBV28 to TRBJ1-1; the D gene is possibly TRBD1 (6 bases). CDR1 is MDHEN, CDR2 SYDVKM, per germline. The germline V and J ends were trimmed by 6 bases and 3 bases, with 20 bases remaining between them. The CDR3 runs 16 residues. CDR3 region: CASRSPRQARDTEAFF. CDR3 coding DNA: TGTGCCAGCAGATCACCTCGACAGGCTCGGGACACTGAAGCTTTCTTT.

V gene TRBV19 combines with J gene TRBJ1-1; D call uncertain. The CDR3 spans 13 residues. Trimming removed 5 bases from V and 1 base from J, with 8 bases in between. Germline CDR1 LNHDA, CDR2 SQIVND (reference sequence). CDR3 sequence reads: CASSFTENTEAFF. Written as DNA, the CDR3 is TGTGCCAGTAGTTTTACAGAGAACACTGAAGCTTTCTTT.

Many counts were recorded for this clonotype. The rearrangement uses TRBV28 and TRBJ2-3, with no clear D. The CDR3 consists of 15 residues. The V and J ends lost 11 bases and 5 bases respectively, with 23 bases between them. CDR1 is MDHEN, CDR2 SYDVKM, per germline. The CDR3 bases are TGTGCCCATAGATCCGCTGGGCGAGGCGGAGATACGCAGTATTTT. Residues: CAHRSAGRGGDTQYF.

The rearrangement joins TRBV6-1 to TRBJ2-1; 8 bases fit TRBD2. The CDR3 extends over 16 amino acids. Germline values: CDR1 MNHNS, CDR2 SASEGT. Trimming cost V 3 bases and J 7 bases; bases outside gene matches: 11. CDR3: CASSDGLSGRSNEQFF. The CDR3, as DNA: TGTGCCAGCAGTGATGGGTTGAGCGGGAGATCGAATGAGCAGTTCTTC.

The chain is built from TRBV7-8 and TRBJ1-5, with 7 bases fitting TRBD1. Germline values: CDR1 SGHVS, CDR2 FQNEAQ. The CDR3 consists of 15 residues. V gave up 11 bases and J gave up 4 bases; unmatched junction bases: 14. The CDR3 nucleotides are TGTGCCTCTTCTCCTACAGGGGCTGAGAATCAGCCCCAGCATTTT. Translating it yields CASSPTGAENQPQHF.

This clonotype was detected ten times or more. This chain joins TRBV12-3 or TRBV12-4 and TRBJ2-5; 7 bases are shared with TRBD1. V gave up 6 bases and J gave up 4 bases; unmatched junction bases: 11. This CDR3 spans 15 amino acids. CDR3 protein: CASSPTGTYLETQYF. In DNA form, the CDR3 reads TGTGCCAGCAGCCCGACAGGGACCTACCTAGAGACCCAGTACTTC.

This chain joins TRBV7-6 and TRBJ1-6; TRBD1 aligns across 7 bases. This CDR3 is built from 17 residues. The J segment lost 0 bases and the V segment lost 5 bases, leaving 7 bases of the junction unmatched. Germline V gene data show CDR1 as SGHVS and CDR2 as FNYEAQ. The CDR3 bases are TGTGCCAGCAGCACCATACAGGGGAGCTCCTATAATTCACCCCTCCACTTT. Translating it yields CASSTIQGSSYNSPLHF.

This clonotype has more than one count but fewer than ten. The J gene is TRBJ2-1, the V gene TRBV19, with TRBD1 matching 7 bases. CDR3 size: 16 residues. The V gene end was trimmed by 3 bases and the J gene end by 5 bases; junction bases not matched to a gene: 10. Per the germline V gene, CDR1 is LNHDA and CDR2 is SQIVND (reference sequence). The CDR3 sequence: CASSMGAGTANNEQFF. CDR3 bases: TGTGCCAGTAGTATGGGCGCCGGGACAGCAAACAATGAGCAGTTCTTC.

The table lists this clonotype with many counts. The chain links TRBV20-1 to TRBJ2-7; 12 nucleotides line up with TRBD2. Germline V gives CDR1 DFQATT, CDR2 SNEGSKA (reference sequence). The CDR3 loop spans 15 amino acids. This chain's CDR3 is CRASASGRADNEQYF. The CDR3 bases are TGCAGAGCCAGTGCTAGCGGGAGGGCCGATAACGAGCAGTACTTC.

The V gene is TRBV25-1, the J gene TRBJ1-6; weak D call: TRBD1 (6 bases). The CDR3 length is 17 residues. V lost 5 bases and J 4 bases, leaving 18 bases between the germline ends. Per the germline V gene, CDR1 is MGHDK and CDR2 is SYGVNS. CDR3 sequence reads: CASSRDLTGQYNSPLHF. The CDR3 bases are TGTGCCAGCAGTCGAGATTTGACAGGCCAATATAATTCACCCCTCCACTTT. Based on the CDR3 plus reference TRBV25-1 and TRBJ1-6, the full variable domain is EADIYQTPRYLVIGTGKKITLECSQTMGHDKMYWYQQDPGMELHLIHYSYGVNSTEKGDLSSESTVSRIRTEHFPLTLESARPSHTSQYLCASSRDLTGQYNSPLHFGNGTRLTVT.

The chain links TRBV3-1 to TRBJ2-2; a possible D gene is TRBD2 (6 bases). Germline V CDR1 and CDR2: LGHDT, YNNKEL (reference sequence). This CDR3 is 16 amino acids long. Trimming took off 3 bases at V and 5 bases at J, with 16 bases between the two ends. The CDR3: CASSHQRGGQTGELFF. CDR3 nucleotide sequence: TGTGCCAGCAGCCACCAGAGGGGAGGTCAGACCGGGGAGCTGTTTTTT.

This sequence joins TRBV6-1 and TRBJ1-3; the match to TRBD1 covers 9 bases. Losses at the gene ends were 7 bases for V and 2 bases for J; bases not matched to a gene: 9. Germline CDR1 reads MNHNS; CDR2 reads SASEGT. The CDR3 covers 16 residues. Here the CDR3 reads CASNEHRGLAGNTIYF. CDR3 bases: TGTGCCAGCAACGAGCACAGGGGGCTAGCTGGAAACACCATATATTTT.

The V call is TRBV27, the J call TRBJ2-7; D uncertain. Germline V gene lookup returns CDR1 MNHEY and CDR2 SMNVEV (reference sequence). Trimming cost V 4 bases and J 3 bases, with 13 bases left between them. The CDR3 covers 14 residues. CDR3 residues: CASSSLSLGYEQYF. The CDR3 region has the DNA TGTGCCAGCAGTTCCCTTTCCCTGGGCTACGAGCAGTACTTC.

The rearrangement links TRBV24-1 to TRBJ1-5; perhaps TRBD1 as D (6 bases). Germline loops: CDR1 KGHDR, CDR2 SFDVKD. Trimming left V 4 bases short and J 3 bases short, with 18 bases between. This CDR3 is 17 amino acids long. The CDR3 spells CATSEGVTGSVNQPQHF. Written as DNA, the CDR3 is TGTGCCACCAGTGAGGGGGTAACAGGGTCGGTCAATCAGCCCCAGCATTTT.

This chain links TRBV6-2 or TRBV6-3 with TRBJ2-7; 13 bases are shared with TRBD2. Per germline, CDR1 MNHEY and CDR2 SVGEGT. The CDR3 contains 20 residues. Trimming took 5 bases from V and 5 from J; bases not matched to a gene: 21. The CDR3 region is CASSRLGQGATSGRRNEQYF. CDR3 bases: TGTGCCAGCAGTCGACTAGGACAGGGAGCGACTAGCGGGAGGAGAAACGAGCAGTACTTC.

Notes on this clonotype: A much more abundant neighbour one base away suggests this may be a read error. The chain employs TRBV7-3 and TRBJ2-7, with D unresolved. This CDR3 comprises 14 residues. Between the trimmed V and J ends, which lost 5 bases and 7 bases, there was a span of 18 bases. Germline assignment: CDR1 SGHTA and CDR2 FQGTGA. This CDR3 reads CASSILGSLEEQYF. Here the CDR3 DNA reads TGTGCCAGCAGCATATTGGGCAGTCTGGAGGAGCAGTACTTC.

This clonotype occurred many times. This rearrangement joins TRBV28 to TRBJ1-4, with unresolved D. CDR1 and CDR2 (germline): MDHEN, SYDVKM. This CDR3 has 12 residues. With 6 bases removed from V and 8 bases from J, the gap between germline ends came to 10 bases. The CDR3 DNA is TGTGCCAGCAGATCCGGGCTGGAAAAACTGTTTTTT. Amino acids: CASRSGLEKLFF.

The sample holds many counts of this clonotype. The V call is TRBV11-2, the J call TRBJ2-3; D is tentatively TRBD1 or TRBD2 (6 bases each). The CDR3 sequence is 15 residues long. Germline V gives CDR1 SGHAT, CDR2 FQNNGV. Trimming took 5 bases from V and 7 from J, leaving 19 bases between them. The CDR3 DNA reads TGTGCCAGCAGCCGTCCGGGGGCTACACAAAATACGCAGTATTTT. It yields the protein CASSRPGATQNTQYF.

This clonotype was counted ten times or more. The chain has TRBV24-1 and TRBJ2-1, with a weak D call TRBD1 (6 bases). This CDR3 comprises 17 residues. V was pared by 4 bases and J by 3 bases, with 18 bases between. From germline, CDR1 is KGHDR and CDR2 SFDVKD. As DNA, the CDR3 is TGTGCCACCAGTGACTCGGCCGCAGGGGCGCGCTACAATGAGCAGTTCTTC. This sequence encodes CATSDSAAGARYNEQFF.

In its sample, this clonotype was seen many times. The V and J genes are TRBV2 and TRBJ2-3, with D hard to call. V was cut by 5 bases and J by 2 bases, with 8 bases left in between. The CDR3 loop spans 13 amino acids. CDR1 and CDR2 from the germline V gene are SNHLY and FYNNEI. The CDR3 is CASSTTHTDTQYF. The CDR3 region has the DNA TGTGCCAGCAGTACCACCCACACAGATACGCAGTATTTT.

This rearrangement joins TRBV10-3 to TRBJ2-7; 8 positions match TRBD1. The V segment lost 3 bases and the J segment 4 bases; nucleotides outside the gene matches: 2. This CDR3 comprises 13 residues. From germline, CDR1 is ENHRY and CDR2 SYGVKD. The CDR3 bases are TGTGCCATCAGTGATAGACAGGGGTACGAGCAGTACTTC. It translates to CAISDRQGYEQYF.